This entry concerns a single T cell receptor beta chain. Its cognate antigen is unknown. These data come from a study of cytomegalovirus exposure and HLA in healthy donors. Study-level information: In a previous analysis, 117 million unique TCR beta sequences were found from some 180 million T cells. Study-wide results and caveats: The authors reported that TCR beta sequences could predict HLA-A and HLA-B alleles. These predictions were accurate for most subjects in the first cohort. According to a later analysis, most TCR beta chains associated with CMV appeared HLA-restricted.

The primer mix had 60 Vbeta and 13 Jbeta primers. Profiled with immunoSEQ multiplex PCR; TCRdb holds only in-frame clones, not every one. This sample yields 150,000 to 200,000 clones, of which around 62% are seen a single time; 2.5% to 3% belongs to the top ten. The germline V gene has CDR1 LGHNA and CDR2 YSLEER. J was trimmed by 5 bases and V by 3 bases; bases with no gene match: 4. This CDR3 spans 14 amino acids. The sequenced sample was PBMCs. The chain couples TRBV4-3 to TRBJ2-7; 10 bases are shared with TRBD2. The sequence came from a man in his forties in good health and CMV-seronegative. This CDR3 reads CASSHTAGGNEQYF. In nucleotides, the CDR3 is TGCGCCAGCAGCCACACAGCGGGAGGGAACGAGCAGTACTTC.